The present entry profiles one TCR beta chain with its context. The sample comes from a study of T cells in Graves' hyperthyroidism and ophthalmopathy. Those with hyperthyroidism were 18 to 65 years old, newly diagnosed, and ill for under 2 months. Amplified TCR beta CDR3 regions came from RNA transcripts. Carried out on the TCR CDR3, a first-round RT-PCR used the HTBI primer set. TCRdb re-called the multiplex PCR reads with MiXCR, one entry per CDR3 protein. The sample records approximately 700,000 distinct CDR3 sequences, roughly 17% being singletons. The CDR3 length is 16 residues. V was pared by 2 bases and J by 6 bases, with 11 bases of the junction left unmatched. Germline CDR1 SGHKS, CDR2 YYEKEE (reference sequence).

The sample comprised blood. The rearrangement uses TRBV5-5 and TRBJ1-2, with 9 bases fitting TRBD1. The clonotype was recovered from a man aged 18 to 30 with Graves' hyperthyroidism. The CDR3: CASSLLLTGGADGYTF. The CDR3 coding sequence is TGTGCCAGCAGCTTACTACTAACAGGGGGCGCAGATGGCTACACCTTC.